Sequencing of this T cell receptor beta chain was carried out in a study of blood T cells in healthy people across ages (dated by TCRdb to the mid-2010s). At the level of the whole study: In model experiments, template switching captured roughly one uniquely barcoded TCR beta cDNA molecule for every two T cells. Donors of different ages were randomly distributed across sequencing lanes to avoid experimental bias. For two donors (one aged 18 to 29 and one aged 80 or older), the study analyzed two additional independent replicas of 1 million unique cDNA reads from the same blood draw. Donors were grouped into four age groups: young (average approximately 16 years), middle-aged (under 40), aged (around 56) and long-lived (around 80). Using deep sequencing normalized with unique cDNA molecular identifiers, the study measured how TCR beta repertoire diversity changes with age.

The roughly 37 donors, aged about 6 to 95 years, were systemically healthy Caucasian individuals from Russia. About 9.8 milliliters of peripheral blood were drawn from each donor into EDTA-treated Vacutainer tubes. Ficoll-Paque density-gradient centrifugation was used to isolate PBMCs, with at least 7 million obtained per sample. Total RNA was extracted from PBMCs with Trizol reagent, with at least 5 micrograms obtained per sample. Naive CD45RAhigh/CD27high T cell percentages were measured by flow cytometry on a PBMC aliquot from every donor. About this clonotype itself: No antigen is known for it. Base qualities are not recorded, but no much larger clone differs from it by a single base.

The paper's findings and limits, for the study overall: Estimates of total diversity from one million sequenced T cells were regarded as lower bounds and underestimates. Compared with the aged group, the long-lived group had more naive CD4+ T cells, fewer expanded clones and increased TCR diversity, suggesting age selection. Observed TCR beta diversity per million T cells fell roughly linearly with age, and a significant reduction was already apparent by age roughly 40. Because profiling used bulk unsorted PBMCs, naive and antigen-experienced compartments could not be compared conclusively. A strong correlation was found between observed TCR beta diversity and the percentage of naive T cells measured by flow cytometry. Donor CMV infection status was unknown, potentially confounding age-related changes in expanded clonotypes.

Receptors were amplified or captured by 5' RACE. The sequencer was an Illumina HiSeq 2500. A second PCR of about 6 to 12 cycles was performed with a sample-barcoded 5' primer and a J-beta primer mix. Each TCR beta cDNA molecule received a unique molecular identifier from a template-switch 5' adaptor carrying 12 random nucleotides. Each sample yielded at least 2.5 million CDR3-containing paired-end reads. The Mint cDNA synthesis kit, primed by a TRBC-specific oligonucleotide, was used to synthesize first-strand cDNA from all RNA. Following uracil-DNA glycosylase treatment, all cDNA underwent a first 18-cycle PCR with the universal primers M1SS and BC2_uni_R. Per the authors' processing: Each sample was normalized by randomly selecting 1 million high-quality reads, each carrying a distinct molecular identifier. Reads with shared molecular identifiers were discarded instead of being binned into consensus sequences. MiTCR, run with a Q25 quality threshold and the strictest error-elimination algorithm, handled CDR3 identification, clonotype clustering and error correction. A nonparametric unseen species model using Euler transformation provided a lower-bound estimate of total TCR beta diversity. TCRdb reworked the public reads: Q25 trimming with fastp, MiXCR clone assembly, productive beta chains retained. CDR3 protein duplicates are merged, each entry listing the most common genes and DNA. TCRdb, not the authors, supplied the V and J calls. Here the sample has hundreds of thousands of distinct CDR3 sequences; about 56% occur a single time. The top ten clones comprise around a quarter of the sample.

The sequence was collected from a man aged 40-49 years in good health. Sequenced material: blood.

The sequence in DNA is TGTGCCAGCAGTGCCGGGATCTTTGACGCTTTCTTT. Its product reads: CASSAGIFDAFF. This sequence uses TRBV6-1 and TRBJ1-1; the D gene cannot be named for sure. V gives up 4 bases and J gives up 11 bases, and the segment between their germline ends measures 14 bases. CDR1 and CDR2 are drawn from the germline V gene: MNHNS, SASEGT. Its CDR3 holds 12 amino acids, cysteine through phenylalanine. Of the read, only the CDR3 DNA is kept; its 36 bases are in frame from base 1.